This TCR beta chain was found in a study of control samples from healthy donors and cancer patients. Germline lookup yields CDR1 MNHEY and CDR2 SMNVEV (reference sequence). V gave up 3 bases and J gave up 5 bases, with 7 bases separating them. This CDR3 contains 13 residues. The assay was immunoSEQ multiplex PCR, and TCRdb's table has in-frame clones only and misses some. This repertoire shows under 90,000 clones, approximately 92% found once; its top ten account for approximately 5.8%. The receptor comes from a woman in her sixties or seventies in good health. The sequencing input was blood. The gene calls are TRBV27 and TRBJ2-2; no definite D call. CDR3 protein: CASSFLVTGELFF. Written as DNA, the CDR3 is TGTGCCAGCAGTTTCTTAGTAACCGGGGAGCTGTTTTTT.